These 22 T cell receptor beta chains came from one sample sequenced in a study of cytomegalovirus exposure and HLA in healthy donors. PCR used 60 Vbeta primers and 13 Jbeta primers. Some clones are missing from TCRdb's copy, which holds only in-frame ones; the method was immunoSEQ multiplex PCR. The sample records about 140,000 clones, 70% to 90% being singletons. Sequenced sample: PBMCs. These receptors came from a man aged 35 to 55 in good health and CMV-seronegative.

The CDR3 DNA reads TGTGCCAGCAGCAGACAGGAATCACACGAGCAGTACTTC. It codes for CASSRQESHEQYF. This chain connects TRBV21-1 to TRBJ2-7; the table assigns TRBD1, which was not confirmed against the DNA. TRBV21-1 is a pseudogene. The CDR3 sequence is 13 residues long.

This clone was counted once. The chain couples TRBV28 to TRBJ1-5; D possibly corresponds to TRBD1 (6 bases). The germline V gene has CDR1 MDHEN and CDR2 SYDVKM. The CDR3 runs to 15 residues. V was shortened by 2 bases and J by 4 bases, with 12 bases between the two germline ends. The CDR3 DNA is TGTGCCAGCAGTTTAACGGCAGGGGCAAATCAGCCCCAGCATTTT. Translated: CASSLTAGANQPQHF.

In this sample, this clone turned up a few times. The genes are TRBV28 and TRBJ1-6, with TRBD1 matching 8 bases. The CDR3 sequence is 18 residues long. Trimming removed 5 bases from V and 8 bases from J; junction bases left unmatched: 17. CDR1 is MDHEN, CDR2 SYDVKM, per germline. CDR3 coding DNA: TGTGCCAGCAGTCTGCCGGGGACAGGTACATCTTTCGATTCACCCCTCCACTTT. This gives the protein CASSLPGTGTSFDSPLHF.

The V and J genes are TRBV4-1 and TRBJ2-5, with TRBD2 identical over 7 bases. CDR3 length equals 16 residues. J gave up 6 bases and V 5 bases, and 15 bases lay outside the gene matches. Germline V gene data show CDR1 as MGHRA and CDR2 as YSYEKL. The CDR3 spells CASSSVTGRLRKTQYF. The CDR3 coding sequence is TGCGCCAGCAGCTCGGTGACCGGGAGGTTGAGAAAGACCCAGTACTTC.

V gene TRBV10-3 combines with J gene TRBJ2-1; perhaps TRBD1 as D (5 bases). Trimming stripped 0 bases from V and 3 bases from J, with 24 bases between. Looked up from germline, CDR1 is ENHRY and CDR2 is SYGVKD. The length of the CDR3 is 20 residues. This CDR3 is CAISESNQGHLPINYNEQFF. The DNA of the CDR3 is TGTGCCATCAGTGAGTCGAACCAGGGCCACCTACCCATAAACTACAATGAGCAGTTCTTC.

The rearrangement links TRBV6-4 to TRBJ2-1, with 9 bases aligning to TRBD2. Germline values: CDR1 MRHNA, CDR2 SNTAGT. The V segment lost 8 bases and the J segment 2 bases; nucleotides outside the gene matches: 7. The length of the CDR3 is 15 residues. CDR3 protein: CASRASGMTYNEQFF. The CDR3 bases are TGTGCCAGCCGCGCTAGCGGGATGACCTACAATGAGCAGTTCTTC.

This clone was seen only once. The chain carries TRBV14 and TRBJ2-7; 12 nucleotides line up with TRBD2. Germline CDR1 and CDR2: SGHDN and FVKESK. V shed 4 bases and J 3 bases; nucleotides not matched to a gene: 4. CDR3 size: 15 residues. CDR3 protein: CASSLRLAGVYEQYF. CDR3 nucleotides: TGTGCCAGCAGCCTTCGACTAGCGGGGGTCTACGAGCAGTACTTC.

The CDR3 nucleotides read TGTGCCAGCAGTGGGCAGATGAACACTGAAGCTTTCTTT. Its translation is CASSGQMNTEAFF. V and J are TRBV2 and TRBJ1-1; no clear D gene. CDR1 SNHLY and CDR2 FYNNEI come from the germline V gene. The CDR3 spans 13 residues. Trimming took off 4 bases at V and 0 bases at J, with 6 bases between the two ends. Looking up the rest from reference TRBV2 and TRBJ1-1 gives the full variable domain: EPEVTQTPSHQVTQMGQEVILRCVPISNHLYFYWYRQILGQKVEFLVSFYNNEISEKSEIFDDQFSVERPDGSNFTLKIRSTKLEDSAMYFCASSGQMNTEAFFGQGTRLTVV.

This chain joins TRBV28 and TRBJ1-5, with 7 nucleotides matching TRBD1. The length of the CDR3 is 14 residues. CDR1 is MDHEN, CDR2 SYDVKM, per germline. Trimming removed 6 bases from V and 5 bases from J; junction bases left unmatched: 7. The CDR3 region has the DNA TGTGCCAGCAGCTACAGGGGTAGTGATCAGCCCCAGCATTTT. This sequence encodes CASSYRGSDQPQHF.

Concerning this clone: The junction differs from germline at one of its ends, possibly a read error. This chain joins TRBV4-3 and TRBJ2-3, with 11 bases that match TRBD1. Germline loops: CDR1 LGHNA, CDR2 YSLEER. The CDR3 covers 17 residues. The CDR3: CASSQEGTGGPTGTQYF. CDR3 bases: TGCGCCAGCAGCCAAGAGGGGACAGGGGGTCCCACAGGTACGCAGTATTTT.

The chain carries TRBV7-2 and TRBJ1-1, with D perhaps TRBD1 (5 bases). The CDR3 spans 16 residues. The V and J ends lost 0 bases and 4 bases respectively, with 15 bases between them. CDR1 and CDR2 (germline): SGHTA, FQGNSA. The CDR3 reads CASSLAHSGGGTEAFF. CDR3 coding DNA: TGTGCCAGCAGCTTAGCGCATTCGGGCGGGGGCACTGAAGCTTTCTTT.

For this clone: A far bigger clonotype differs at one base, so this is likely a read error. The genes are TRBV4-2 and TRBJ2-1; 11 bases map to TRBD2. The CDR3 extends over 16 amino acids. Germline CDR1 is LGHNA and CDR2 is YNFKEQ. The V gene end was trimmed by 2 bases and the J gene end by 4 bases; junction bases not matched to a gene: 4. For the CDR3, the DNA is TGTGCCAGCAGCCAATACGGGACTAGCGGATACAATGAGCAGTTCTTC. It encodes CASSQYGTSGYNEQFF.

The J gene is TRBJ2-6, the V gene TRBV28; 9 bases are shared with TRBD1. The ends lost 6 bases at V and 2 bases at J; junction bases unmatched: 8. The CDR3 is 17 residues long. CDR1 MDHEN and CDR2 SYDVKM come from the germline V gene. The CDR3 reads CASRGQGSLAGANVLTF. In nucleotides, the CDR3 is TGTGCCAGCAGGGGACAGGGTTCTCTTGCTGGGGCCAACGTCCTGACTTTC.

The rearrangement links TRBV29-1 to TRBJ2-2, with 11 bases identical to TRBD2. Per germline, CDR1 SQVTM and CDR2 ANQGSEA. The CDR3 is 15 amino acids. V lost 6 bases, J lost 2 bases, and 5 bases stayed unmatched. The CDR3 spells CSVGSGGVNTGELFF. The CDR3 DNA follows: TGCAGCGTGGGTAGCGGGGGGGTAAACACCGGGGAGCTGTTTTTT.

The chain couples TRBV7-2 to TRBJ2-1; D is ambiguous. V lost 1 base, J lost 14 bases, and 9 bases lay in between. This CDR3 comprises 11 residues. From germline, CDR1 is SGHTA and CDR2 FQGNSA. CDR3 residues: CASSLGGNEFF. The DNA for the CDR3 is TGTGCCAGCAGCTTAGGCGGAAACGAGTTCTTC.

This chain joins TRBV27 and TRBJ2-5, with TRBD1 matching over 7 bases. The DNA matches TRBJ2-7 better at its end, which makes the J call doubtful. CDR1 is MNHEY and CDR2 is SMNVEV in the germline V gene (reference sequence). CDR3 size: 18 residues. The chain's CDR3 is CASSERGTEGWASYEQYF. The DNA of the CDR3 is TGTGCCAGCAGTGAGAGAGGGACAGAGGGGTGGGCAAGCTACGAGCAGTACTTC.

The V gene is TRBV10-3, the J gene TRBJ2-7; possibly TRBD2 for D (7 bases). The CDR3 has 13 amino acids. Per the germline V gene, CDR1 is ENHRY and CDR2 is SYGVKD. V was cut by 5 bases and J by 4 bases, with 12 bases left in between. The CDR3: CAISSGGPYEQYF. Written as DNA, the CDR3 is TGTGCCATCAGTTCGGGGGGCCCATACGAGCAGTACTTC.

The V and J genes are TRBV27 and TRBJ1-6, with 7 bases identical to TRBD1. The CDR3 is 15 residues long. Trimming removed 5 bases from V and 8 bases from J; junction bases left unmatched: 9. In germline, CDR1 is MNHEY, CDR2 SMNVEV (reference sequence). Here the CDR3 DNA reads TGTGCCAGCAGTCTATACAGGGGAAGGGATTCACCCCTCCACTTT. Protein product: CASSLYRGRDSPLHF.

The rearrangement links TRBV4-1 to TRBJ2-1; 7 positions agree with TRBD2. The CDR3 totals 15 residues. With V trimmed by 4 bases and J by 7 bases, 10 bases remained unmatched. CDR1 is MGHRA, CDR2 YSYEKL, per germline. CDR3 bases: TGCGCCAGCAGCCTCCGGGACTTCGGGGGGAATGAGCAGTTCTTC. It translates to CASSLRDFGGNEQFF.

The chain's CDR3 is CASSLAVRGASMDTQYF. For the CDR3, the DNA is TGTGCCAGCAGCTTGGCCGTGCGGGGGGCCTCTATGGATACGCAGTATTTT. The chain links TRBV5-6 to TRBJ2-3, with TRBD2 identical over 8 bases. This CDR3 comprises 17 residues. V shed 0 bases and J 6 bases; nucleotides not matched to a gene: 12. The V gene's germline CDR1 is SGHDT and CDR2 YYEEEE.

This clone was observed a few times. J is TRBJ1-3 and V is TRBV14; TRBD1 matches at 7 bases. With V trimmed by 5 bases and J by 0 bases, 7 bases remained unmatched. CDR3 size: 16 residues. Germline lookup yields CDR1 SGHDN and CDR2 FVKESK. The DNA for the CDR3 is TGTGCCAGCAGCATAGACAGGGCCTTCTCTGGAAACACCATATATTTT. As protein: CASSIDRAFSGNTIYF.

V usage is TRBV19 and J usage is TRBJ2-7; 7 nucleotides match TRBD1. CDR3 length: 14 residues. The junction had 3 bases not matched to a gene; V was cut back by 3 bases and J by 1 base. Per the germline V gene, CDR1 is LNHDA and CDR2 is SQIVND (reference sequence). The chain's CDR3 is CASSMGTASYEQYF. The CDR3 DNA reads TGTGCCAGTAGTATGGGGACAGCATCCTACGAGCAGTACTTC.